These T cell receptor beta chains were read from a single sample in a study of OX40 agonist ivuxolimab in advanced cancers. Sequenced by immunoSEQ multiplex PCR; TCRdb stores in-frame clones only, minus some. This table has roughly 72,000 clones, around 85% appearing once. The sample was CD4+ or CD8+ T cells sorted from blood, taken in a trial of the OX40 agonist ivuxolimab. The receptors shown here come from an adult with an advanced solid tumor such as melanoma, head and neck, liver or kidney cancer. Both conserved end residues are part of each CDR3. D genes are given only for firm matches. The listing skips clone size in some rows; elsewhere it reads once, few, many or a size class.

size | J | V | D | DNA | CDR3
NA | TRBJ2-2 | TRBV9 | NA | TGTGCCAGCAGCTCGGCATCCGGGACGAACACCGGGGAGCTGTTTTTT | CASSSASGTNTGELFF
few | TRBJ1-2 | TRBV19 | NA | TGTGCCAGTAGTATGGGCAGGTCTGGCTACACCTTC | CASSMGRSGYTF
NA | TRBJ2-5 | TRBV5-1 | TRBD2 | TGCGCCAGCAGCGAATCCGCGGGAGTTGCCCAGACCCAGTACTTC | CASSESAGVAQTQYF
NA | TRBJ1-1 | TRBV4-1 | NA | TGCGCCAGCAGGCCCCTGACAGGAAGAGGTGAAGCTTTCTTT | CASRPLTGRGEAFF
once | TRBJ2-7 | TRBV5-1 | NA | TGCGCCAGCAGCTTGGTTGCGGGTCATAGGTACGAGCAGTACTTC | CASSLVAGHRYEQYF
NA | TRBJ2-2 | TRBV4-2 | TRBD2 | TGTGCCAGCAGCACCCTAGCGGGGGGGACCGGGGAGCTGTTTTTT | CASSTLAGGTGELFF
NA | TRBJ2-3 | TRBV7-3 | NA | TGTGCCAGCAGCTTAACTAGCGTTGGAGATACGCAGTATTTT | CASSLTSVGDTQYF
NA | TRBJ2-7 | TRBV5-1 | TRBD1 | TGCGCCAGCAGCTTAGCCGGGACAGAACCCTACGAGCAGTACTTC | CASSLAGTEPYEQYF
NA | TRBJ1-4 | TRBV7-6 | NA | TGTGCCAGCAGCCAGAGAGGGGCGGATGAAAAACTGTTTTTT | CASSQRGADEKLFF
NA | TRBJ2-7 | TRBV7-6 | NA | TGTGCCAGCAGCCTGGGGACCCGCGAGCAGTACTTC | CASSLGTREQYF
NA | TRBJ2-1 | TRBV2 | NA | TGTGCCAGCAGAACCCTAGGGTTAGGTGAGCAGTTCTTC | CASRTLGLGEQFF
NA | TRBJ1-2 | TRBV7-2 | NA | TGCGCCAGCAGCCAAGTGGACGGCGGTGGCTACACCTTC | CASSQVDGGGYTF
NA | TRBJ1-4 | TRBV7-8 | TRBD1 | TGTGCCAGCAGCTTAGGCAGGGGGGATGAAAAACTGTTTTTT | CASSLGRGDEKLFF
NA | TRBJ1-3 | TRBV7-2 | TRBD1 | TGTGCCAGCAGCTTATCGCCCGGACAGGGATTATATTTT | CASSLSPGQGLYF
NA | TRBJ1-4 | TRBV27 | NA | TGTGCCAGCAGTTTATCCCAGTTCTGGACTGGAAATGAAAAACTGTTTTTT | CASSLSQFWTGNEKLFF
NA | TRBJ2-2 | TRBV5-1 | TRBD2 | TGCGCCAGCAGCCAGGAGGTCGGGAGGTGGACCGGGGAGCTGTTTTTT | CASSQEVGRWTGELFF
NA | TRBJ2-1 | TRBV7-8 | NA | TGTGCCAGCAGCGGCGCCGTCCACGTCGAGCAGTTCTTC | CASSGAVHVEQFF
NA | TRBJ2-4 | TRBV29-1 | NA | TGCAGCGTTGTACTTGGACAGCTAGCCAAAAACATTCAGTACTTC | CSVVLGQLAKNIQYF
NA | TRBJ2-1 | TRBV11-2 | TRBD2 | TGTGCCAGCAGCTATAGCGGGGGGAACAATGAGCAGTTCTTC | CASSYSGGNNEQFF
NA | TRBJ1-4 | TRBV10-3 | NA | TGTGCCATCACAGGGGTAAGCGAAAAACTGTTTTTT | CAITGVSEKLFF
NA | TRBJ1-4 | TRBV2 | NA | TGTGCCAGCAGTGAAGGGAAGACAGGAGGATATGAAAAACTGTTTTTT | CASSEGKTGGYEKLFF
NA | TRBJ2-7 | TRBV19 | TRBD1 | TGTGCCAGTAGTAGGGACAGTCACTACGAGCAGTACTTC | CASSRDSHYEQYF
medium-sized | TRBJ1-4 | TRBV4-1 | NA | TGCGCCAGCATGGGAGTTCAAGAAAAACTGTTTTTT | CASMGVQEKLFF
NA | TRBJ2-1 | TRBV11-3 | TRBD2 | TGTGCCAGCAGCTTAGCAATTAGCGGGGGCGCGGGGTACAATGAGCAGTTCTTC | CASSLAISGGAGYNEQFF
NA | TRBJ1-5 | TRBV2 | NA | TGTGCCAGCAGTGAAGCGTACAAGGGACAGCCCCAGCATTTT | CASSEAYKGQPQHF
NA | TRBJ2-3 | TRBV4-2 | NA | TGTGCCAGCAGCCAAACCTCCGGACCTTCCACAGATACGCAGTATTTT | CASSQTSGPSTDTQYF
NA | TRBJ1-1 | TRBV2 | NA | TGTGCCAGCCTGGTGAACACTGAAGCTTTCTTT | CASLVNTEAFF
NA | TRBJ2-1 | TRBV11-3 | NA | TGTGCCAGCAGCTTGACTAGCAATGAGCAGTTCTTC | CASSLTSNEQFF
NA | TRBJ1-1 | TRBV18 | NA | TGTGCCAGCTATGAGGGTATGAACACTGAAGCTTTCTTT | CASYEGMNTEAFF
few | TRBJ2-3 | TRBV6-4 | TRBD2 | TGTGCCAGCAGTGACTCTAGCGGGGGGGCCGATACGCAGTATTTT | CASSDSSGGADTQYF
NA | TRBJ2-7 | TRBV5-1 | NA | TGCGCCAGCAGCTTGGAAGTTTCCTACGAGCAGTACTTC | CASSLEVSYEQYF
NA | TRBJ2-3 | TRBV5-1 | NA | TGCGCCAGCAGCTTGGTACCAGGTACGGGAGATACGCAGTATTTT | CASSLVPGTGDTQYF
NA | TRBJ2-2 | TRBV5-1 | TRBD1 | TGCGCCAGCAGCTTATCAGGGGGCAGAACCGGGGAGCTGTTTTTT | CASSLSGGRTGELFF
NA | TRBJ1-6 | TRBV6-5 | TRBD1 | TGTGCCAGCAGTCGGACAGGAGACTATAATTCACCCCTCCACTTT | CASSRTGDYNSPLHF
NA | TRBJ2-3 | TRBV19 | TRBD2 | TGTGCCAGTAGTAGGGACTACCATAGCACAGATACGCAGTATTTT | CASSRDYHSTDTQYF
once | TRBJ2-7 | TRBV2 | TRBD1 | TGTGCCAGCAGAGCCCGGGACAGCTCCTACGAGCAGTACTTC | CASRARDSSYEQYF
NA | TRBJ1-2 | TRBV6-6 | NA | TGTGCCAGCACCCTCGTCGGGGACTATGGCTACACCTTC | CASTLVGDYGYTF
NA | TRBJ1-1 | TRBV27 | NA | TGTGCCAGCAGTTACGGAGTTGGGGGGTGGAGAACTGAAGCTTTCTTT | CASSYGVGGWRTEAFF
NA | TRBJ2-4 | TRBV7-9 | NA | TGTGCCAGCAGCTTAGGTCCTTCCTTAGCCAAAAACATTCAGTACTTC | CASSLGPSLAKNIQYF
NA | TRBJ2-1 | TRBV5-1 | TRBD2 | TGCGCCAGCAGCCCGAGGACTAGCGGGAACAATGAGCAGTTCTTC | CASSPRTSGNNEQFF
once | TRBJ2-3 | TRBV2 | NA | TGTGCCAGCATTTTTGAGGGGGATACGCAGTATTTT | CASIFEGDTQYF
NA | TRBJ1-2 | TRBV6-5 | NA | TGTGCCAGCACCCTAACCCTCAACGGGGGTGGCTACACCTTC | CASTLTLNGGGYTF
NA | TRBJ2-2 | TRBV29-1 | TRBD1 | TGCAGCGAGAGGAATGGACAGGAGATCCCCAAAAGAAAGAGCACCGGGGAGCTGTTTTTT | CSERNGQEIPKRKSTGELFF
NA | TRBJ1-2 | TRBV5-4 | NA | TGTGCCAGCAGCTTGGAATGGGGGAACTATGGCTACACCTTC | CASSLEWGNYGYTF
NA | TRBJ2-1 | TRBV6-4 | NA | TGTGCCAGCAGTGAAGAGGGGGGGAGGGCCGTCGATGAGCAGTTCTTC | CASSEEGGRAVDEQFF
NA | TRBJ2-1 | TRBV5-1 | TRBD2 | TGCGCCAGCAGCCCGCTCCCTTACGGGGGGGAAAACAATGAGCAGTTCTTC | CASSPLPYGGENNEQFF
once | TRBJ2-7 | TRBV18 | NA | TGTGCCAGCTCCGAGAACGCAGGTACCTACGAGCAGTACTTC | CASSENAGTYEQYF
NA | TRBJ1-6 | TRBV21-1 | NA | TGTGCCTTAGGGTGCCTCACAAATTCACCCCTCCACTTT | CALGCLTNSPLHF
few | TRBJ1-1 | TRBV2 | TRBD1 | TGTGCCAGCAGTCGGACCAGGGGGGGGAACACTGAAGCTTTCTTT | CASSRTRGGNTEAFF